The 19 T cell receptor beta chains reported below all come from one sample, sequenced in a study of identical twins' blood T cells. TCRdb ran MiXCR on the 5' RACE reads and lists one entry per CDR3 protein. The table includes about 370,000 distinct CDR3 sequences, about 28% detected once. Input material: PBMCs. The receptors shown here come from a woman aged 18-49 years in good health.

This sequence joins TRBV3-1 and TRBJ1-2; D remains unclear. The CDR3 contains 14 residues. Germline V gives CDR1 LGHDT, CDR2 YNNKEL (reference sequence). The germline V and J ends were trimmed by 2 bases and 4 bases, with 11 bases remaining between them. In DNA form, the CDR3 reads TGTGCCAGCAGCCAATCCGGACTGAGCTATGGCTACACCTTC. Translating it yields CASSQSGLSYGYTF.

This clonotype turned up a few times. The rearrangement links TRBV20-1 to TRBJ1-5; no clear D. The CDR3 runs to 13 residues. The V gene's germline CDR1 is DFQATT and CDR2 SNEGSKA (reference sequence). V was shortened by 3 bases and J by 5 bases, with 11 bases between the two germline ends. CDR3 loop: CSARSTADQPQHF. CDR3 bases: TGCAGTGCTAGGAGTACAGCAGATCAGCCCCAGCATTTT.

This clonotype was seen only a few times. The chain is built from TRBV6-5 and TRBJ1-1, with D tentatively TRBD1 (6 bases). The CDR3 extends over 15 amino acids. V lost 2 bases and J lost 8, with 18 bases in between. Per the germline V gene, CDR1 is MNHEY and CDR2 is SVGAGI. The CDR3 nucleotides read TGTGCCAGCAGTTACCTTAGTCACAGGGCGATAGAAGCTTTCTTT. Protein sequence: CASSYLSHRAIEAFF.

The rearrangement links TRBV4-2 to TRBJ2-3; D remains unclear. V gave up 1 base and J gave up 0 bases, with 8 bases separating them. CDR3 length: 15 residues. Germline V lookup: CDR1 LGHNA, CDR2 YNFKEQ. The CDR3 sequence is CASSQGTPSTDTQYF. The CDR3, as DNA: TGTGCCAGCAGCCAAGGCACGCCTAGCACAGATACGCAGTATTTT.

In its sample, this clonotype was seen a few times. The V and J genes are TRBV9 and TRBJ1-1, with D unclear. The germline gives CDR1 SGDLS, CDR2 YYNGEE. This CDR3 region has 14 residues. V was cut by 4 bases and J by 3 bases, with 13 bases left in between. The CDR3 sequence: CASSPSVRDTEAFF. The CDR3 DNA reads as TGTGCCAGCAGCCCCTCGGTTCGGGACACTGAAGCTTTCTTT.

Ten or more counts support this clonotype. This chain connects TRBV6-2 or TRBV6-3 to TRBJ1-5; perhaps TRBD1 as D (5 bases). The length of the CDR3 is 14 residues. Trimming took off 6 bases at V and 4 bases at J, with 13 bases between the two ends. Germline V CDR1 and CDR2: MNHEY, SVGEGT. The CDR3 DNA sequence: TGTGCCAGCAGCGACAGACGCCTTAATCAGCCCCAGCATTTT. Its protein is CASSDRRLNQPQHF.

The chain combines TRBV5-1 with TRBJ2-3; perhaps TRBD1 as D (6 bases). From germline, CDR1 is SGHRS and CDR2 YFSETQ. This CDR3 has 15 amino acids. V was shortened by 0 bases and J by 2 bases, with 10 bases between the two germline ends. The CDR3 sequence is CASSLGTALTDTQYF. CDR3 DNA sequence: TGCGCCAGCAGCTTGGGGACAGCCCTCACAGATACGCAGTATTTT.

This rearrangement joins TRBV14 to TRBJ2-5, with 8 nucleotides matching TRBD2. Germline V lookup: CDR1 SGHDN, CDR2 FVKESK. The J segment lost 7 bases and the V segment lost 1 base, leaving 8 bases of the junction unmatched. This CDR3 has 15 amino acids. The CDR3 spells CASSQVLREGGTQYF. The CDR3 DNA reads as TGTGCCAGCAGCCAAGTTCTTCGGGAGGGCGGGACCCAGTACTTC.

This clonotype occurred many times. This chain uses TRBV7-9 with TRBJ2-1; no firm D call. Germline CDR1 reads SEHNR; CDR2 reads FQNEAQ (reference sequence). The V and J ends lost 6 bases and 4 bases respectively, with 13 bases between them. The CDR3 spans 14 residues. The CDR3 spells CASSPPVVYNEQFF. For the CDR3, the DNA is TGTGCCAGCAGTCCCCCAGTAGTGTACAATGAGCAGTTCTTC.

V gene TRBV5-1 combines with J gene TRBJ2-2; 8 bases map to TRBD1. CDR1 and CDR2 (germline): SGHRS, YFSETQ. With 4 bases clipped from V and 0 bases from J, the junction kept 5 bases outside the gene matches. The length of the CDR3 is 16 residues. CDR3 region: CASSRTGLANTGELFF. The CDR3, as DNA: TGCGCCAGCAGCCGGACAGGGCTGGCGAACACCGGGGAGCTGTTTTTT.

This chain joins TRBV19 and TRBJ1-1; 9 positions agree with TRBD1. The V gene end was trimmed by 5 bases and the J gene end by 6 bases; junction bases not matched to a gene: 4. CDR3 length equals 13 residues. The germline V gene encodes CDR1 LNHDA and CDR2 SQIVND (reference sequence). The CDR3 DNA reads as TGTGCCAGTAGTTGGGACAGGGCTGCTGAAGCTTTCTTT. This gives the protein CASSWDRAAEAFF.

The rearrangement joins TRBV19 to TRBJ1-4; D not resolved. This CDR3 region has 11 residues. Per the germline V gene, CDR1 is LNHDA and CDR2 is SQIVND (reference sequence). V was trimmed by 8 bases and J by 8 bases, leaving 9 bases between them. This chain's CDR3 is CASQRREKLFF. CDR3 nucleotide sequence: TGTGCCAGTCAACGGAGGGAAAAACTGTTTTTT.

On this clonotype: A read error may account for a junction end that differs from germline. The chain couples TRBV20-1 to TRBJ1-5; no reliable D call. This CDR3 is 15 amino acids long. From germline, CDR1 is DFQATT and CDR2 SNEGSKA (reference sequence). The CDR3 protein is CGAREIGPTDQPQHF. The CDR3, as DNA: TGCGGTGCTAGAGAGATAGGTCCAACCGATCAGCCCCAGCATTTT.

As regards this clonotype: This may stem from a read error, because a much larger clone lies one nucleotide away. The chain joins TRBV11-2 to TRBJ2-1, with 7 bases matching TRBD2. Germline CDR1 SGHAT, CDR2 FQNNGV. CDR3 length equals 16 residues. V dropped 3 bases and J dropped 6; count of bases not matched to a gene: 11. The CDR3 loop is CASSFGGGSLINEQFF. CDR3 DNA: TGTGCCAGCAGCTTTGGTGGCGGGAGTCTCATCAATGAGCAGTTCTTC.

This chain joins TRBV12-3 or TRBV12-4 and TRBJ2-3, with 7 bases that match TRBD2. The CDR3 is 12 amino acids. The trim removed 3 bases at V and 14 bases at J, leaving 8 bases unmatched. CDR3 sequence reads: CASSLGLADPYF. CDR3 nucleotide sequence: TGTGCCAGCAGTTTGGGTCTAGCGGATCCGTATTTT.

The chain has TRBV27 and TRBJ1-1; TRBD1 aligns across 8 bases. The CDR3 is 14 residues long. V lost 4 bases, J lost 4 bases, and 5 bases stayed unmatched. CDR1 is MNHEY, CDR2 SMNVEV, per germline (reference sequence). The CDR3 sequence is CASSSGGRGTEAFF. DNA for the CDR3: TGTGCCAGCAGTTCAGGGGGCCGTGGCACTGAAGCTTTCTTT.

The V gene is TRBV20-1, the J gene TRBJ2-1; TRBD1 matches at 9 bases. V was pared by 1 base and J by 9 bases, with 10 bases of the junction left unmatched. CDR1 is DFQATT and CDR2 is SNEGSKA in the germline V gene (reference sequence). This CDR3 is built from 15 residues. CDR3 protein: CSARGRPGTGFEQFF. CDR3 bases: TGCAGTGCTAGAGGTCGCCCCGGGACAGGGTTTGAGCAGTTCTTC.

This clonotype has ten or more counts. The J gene is TRBJ1-1, the V gene TRBV5-6; D not resolved. Germline V gene lookup returns CDR1 SGHDT and CDR2 YYEEEE. Trimming took 4 bases from V and 1 from J, leaving 11 bases between them. The CDR3 runs 14 residues. The CDR3 loop reads CASSLGSANTEAFF. CDR3 coding DNA: TGTGCCAGCAGCCTGGGGTCAGCGAACACTGAAGCTTTCTTT.

V gene TRBV5-1 combines with J gene TRBJ1-1, with a possible D match to TRBD1 (5 bases). The V end was cut by 2 bases, the J end by 6 bases, with 17 bases between. Per the germline V gene, CDR1 is SGHRS and CDR2 is YFSETQ. This CDR3 region has 15 residues. The CDR3 here is CASSFLGTVGPEAFF. CDR3 in DNA: TGCGCCAGCAGCTTTTTAGGAACGGTGGGGCCTGAAGCTTTCTTT. The full variable domain, with the rest looked up from reference TRBV5-1 and TRBJ1-1, is KAGVTQTPRYLIKTRGQQVTLSCSPISGHRSVSWYQQTPGQGLQFLFEYFSETQRNKGNFPGRFSGRQFSNSRSEMNVSTLELGDSALYLCASSFLGTVGPEAFFGQGTRLTVV.